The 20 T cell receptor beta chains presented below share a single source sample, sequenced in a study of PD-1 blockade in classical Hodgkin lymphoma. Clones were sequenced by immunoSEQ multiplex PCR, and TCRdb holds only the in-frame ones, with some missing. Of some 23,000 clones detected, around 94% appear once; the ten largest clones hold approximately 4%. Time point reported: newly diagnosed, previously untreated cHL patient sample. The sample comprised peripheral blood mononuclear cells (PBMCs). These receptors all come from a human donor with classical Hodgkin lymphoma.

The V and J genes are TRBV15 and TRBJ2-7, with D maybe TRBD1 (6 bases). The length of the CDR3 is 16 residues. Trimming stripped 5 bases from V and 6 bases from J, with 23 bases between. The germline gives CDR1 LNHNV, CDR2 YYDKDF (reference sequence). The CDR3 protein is CATSATGDRSSGEQYF. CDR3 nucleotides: TGTGCCACCAGCGCCACAGGCGACAGGAGCTCGGGCGAGCAGTACTTC.

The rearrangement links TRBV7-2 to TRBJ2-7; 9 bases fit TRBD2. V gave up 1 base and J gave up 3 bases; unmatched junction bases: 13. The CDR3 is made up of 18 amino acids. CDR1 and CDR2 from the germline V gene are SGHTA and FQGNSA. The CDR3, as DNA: TGTGCCAGCAGCTTAGTAATATGGCTAGCGGGGATATACTACGAGCAGTACTTC. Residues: CASSLVIWLAGIYYEQYF.

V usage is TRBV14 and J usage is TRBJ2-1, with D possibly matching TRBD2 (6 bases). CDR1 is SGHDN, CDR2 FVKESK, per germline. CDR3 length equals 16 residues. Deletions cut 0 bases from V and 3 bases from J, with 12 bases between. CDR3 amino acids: CASSQDTSLNYNEQFF. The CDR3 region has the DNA TGTGCCAGCAGCCAAGATACTAGCTTGAACTACAATGAGCAGTTCTTC.

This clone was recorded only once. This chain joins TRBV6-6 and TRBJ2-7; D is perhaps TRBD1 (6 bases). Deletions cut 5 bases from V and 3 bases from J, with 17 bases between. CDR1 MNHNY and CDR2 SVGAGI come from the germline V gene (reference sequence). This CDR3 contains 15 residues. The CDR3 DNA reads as TGTGCCAGCAGTCAACGATTGGACAGAAACTACGAGCAGTACTTC. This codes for CASSQRLDRNYEQYF.

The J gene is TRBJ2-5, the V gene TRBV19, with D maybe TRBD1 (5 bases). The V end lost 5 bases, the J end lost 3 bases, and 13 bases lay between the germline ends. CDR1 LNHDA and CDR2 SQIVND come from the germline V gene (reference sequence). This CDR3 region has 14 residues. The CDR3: CASSSYRREETQYF. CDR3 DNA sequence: TGTGCCAGTAGTTCTTACAGGCGCGAAGAGACCCAGTACTTC.

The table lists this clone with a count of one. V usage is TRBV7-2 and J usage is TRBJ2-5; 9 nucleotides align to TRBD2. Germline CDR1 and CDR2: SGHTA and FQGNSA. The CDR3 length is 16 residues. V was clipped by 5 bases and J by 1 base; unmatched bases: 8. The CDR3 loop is CASSEATAGGQETQYF. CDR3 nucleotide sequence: TGTGCCAGCAGCGAGGCGACAGCGGGGGGCCAAGAGACCCAGTACTTC.

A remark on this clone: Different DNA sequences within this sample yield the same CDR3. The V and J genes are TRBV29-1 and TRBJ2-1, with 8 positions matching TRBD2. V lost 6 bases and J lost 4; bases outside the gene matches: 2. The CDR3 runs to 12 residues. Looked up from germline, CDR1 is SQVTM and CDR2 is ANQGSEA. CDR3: CSVEREYNEQFF. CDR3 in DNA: TGCAGCGTCGAGCGGGAGTACAATGAGCAGTTCTTC.

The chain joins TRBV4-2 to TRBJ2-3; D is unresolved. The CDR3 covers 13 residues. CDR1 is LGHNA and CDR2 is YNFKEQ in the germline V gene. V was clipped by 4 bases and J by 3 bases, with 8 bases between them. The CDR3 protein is CASSPPGTDTQYF. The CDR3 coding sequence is TGTGCCAGCAGCCCGCCCGGTACAGATACGCAGTATTTT.

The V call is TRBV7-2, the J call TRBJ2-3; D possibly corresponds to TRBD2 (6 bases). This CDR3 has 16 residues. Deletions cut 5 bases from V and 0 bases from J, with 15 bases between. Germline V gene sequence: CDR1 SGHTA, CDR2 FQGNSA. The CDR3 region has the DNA TGTGCCAGCAGCCGAGCGGGCACCACTAGCACAGATACGCAGTATTTT. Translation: CASSRAGTTSTDTQYF.

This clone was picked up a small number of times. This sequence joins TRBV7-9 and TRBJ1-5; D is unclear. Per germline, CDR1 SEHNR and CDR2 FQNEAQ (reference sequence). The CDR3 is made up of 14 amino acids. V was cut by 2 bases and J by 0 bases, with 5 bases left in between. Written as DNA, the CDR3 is TGTGCCAGCAGCTTAATCAATAGCAATCAGCCCCAGCATTTT. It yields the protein CASSLINSNQPQHF. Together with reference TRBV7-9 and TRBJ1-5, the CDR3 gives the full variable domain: DTGVSQNPRHKITKRGQNVTFRCDPISEHNRLYWYRQTLGQGPEFLTYFQNEAQLEKSRLLSDRFSAERPKGSFSTLEIQRTEQGDSAMYLCASSLINSNQPQHFGDGTRLSIL.

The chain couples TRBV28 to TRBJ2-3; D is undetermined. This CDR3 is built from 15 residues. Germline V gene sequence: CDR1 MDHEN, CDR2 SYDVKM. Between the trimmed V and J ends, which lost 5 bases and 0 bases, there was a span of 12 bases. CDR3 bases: TGTGCCAGCAGTCATGACAAGTCTAGCACAGATACGCAGTATTTT. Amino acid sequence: CASSHDKSSTDTQYF.

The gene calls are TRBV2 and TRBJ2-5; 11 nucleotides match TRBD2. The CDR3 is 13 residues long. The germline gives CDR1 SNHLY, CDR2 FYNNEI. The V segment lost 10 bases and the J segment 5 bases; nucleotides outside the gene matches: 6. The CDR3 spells CATLAGGRETQYF. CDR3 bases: TGTGCCACGCTAGCGGGGGGCCGGGAGACCCAGTACTTC.

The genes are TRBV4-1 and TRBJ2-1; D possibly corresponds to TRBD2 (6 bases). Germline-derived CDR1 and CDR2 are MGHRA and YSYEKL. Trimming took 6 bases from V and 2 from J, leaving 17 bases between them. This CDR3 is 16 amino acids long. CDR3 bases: TGCGCCAGCAGGCGCGAGCTAGCGAGCCCCTACAATGAGCAGTTCTTC. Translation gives CASRRELASPYNEQFF.

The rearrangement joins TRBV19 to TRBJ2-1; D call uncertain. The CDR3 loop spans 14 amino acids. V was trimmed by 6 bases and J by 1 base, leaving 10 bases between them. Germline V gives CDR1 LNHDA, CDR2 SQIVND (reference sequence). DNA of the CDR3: TGTGCCAGTAGACGCAGTGAATCCTACAATGAGCAGTTCTTC. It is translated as CASRRSESYNEQFF.

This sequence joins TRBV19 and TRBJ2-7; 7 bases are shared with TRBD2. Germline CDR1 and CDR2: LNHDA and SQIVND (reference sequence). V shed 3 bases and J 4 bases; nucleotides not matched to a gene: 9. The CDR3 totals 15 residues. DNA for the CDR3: TGTGCCAGTAGTATCAACCTGCGCGGGAGATACGAGCAGTACTTC. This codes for CASSINLRGRYEQYF.

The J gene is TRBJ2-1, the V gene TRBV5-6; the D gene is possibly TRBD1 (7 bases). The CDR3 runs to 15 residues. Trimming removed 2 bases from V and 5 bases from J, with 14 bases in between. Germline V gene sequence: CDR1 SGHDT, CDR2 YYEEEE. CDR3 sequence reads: CASSFRGAGNNEQFF. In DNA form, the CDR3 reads TGTGCCAGCAGCTTCAGGGGGGCGGGGAACAATGAGCAGTTCTTC.

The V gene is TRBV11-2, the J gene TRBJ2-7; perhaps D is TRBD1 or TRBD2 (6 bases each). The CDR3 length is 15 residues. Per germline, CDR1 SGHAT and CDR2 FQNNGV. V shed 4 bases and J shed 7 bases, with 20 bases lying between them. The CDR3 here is CASSSSWGAAGEQYF. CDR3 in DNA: TGTGCCAGCAGCTCTAGCTGGGGGGCCGCGGGGGAGCAGTACTTC.

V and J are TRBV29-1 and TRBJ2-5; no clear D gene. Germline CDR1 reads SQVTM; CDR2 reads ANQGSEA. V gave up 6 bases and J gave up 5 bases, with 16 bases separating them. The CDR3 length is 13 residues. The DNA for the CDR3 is TGCAGCGTCCCGGGCCCCAGCTTGGAGACCCAGTACTTC. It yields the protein CSVPGPSLETQYF.

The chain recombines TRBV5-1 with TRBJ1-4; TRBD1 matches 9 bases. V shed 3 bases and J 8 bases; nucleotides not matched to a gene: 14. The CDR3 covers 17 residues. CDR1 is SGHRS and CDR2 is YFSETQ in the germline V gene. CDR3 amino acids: CASSSTRQDRGREKLFF. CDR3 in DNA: TGCGCCAGCAGCTCCACTCGGCAGGACAGGGGCCGAGAAAAACTGTTTTTT. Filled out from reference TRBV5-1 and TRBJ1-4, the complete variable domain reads KAGVTQTPRYLIKTRGQQVTLSCSPISGHRSVSWYQQTPGQGLQFLFEYFSETQRNKGNFPGRFSGRQFSNSRSEMNVSTLELGDSALYLCASSSTRQDRGREKLFFGSGTQLSVL.

CDR3: CASSWGLAGGLGELFF. CDR3 nucleotide sequence: TGTGCCAGCAGTTGGGGACTAGCGGGGGGTTTGGGGGAGCTGTTTTTT. The chain couples TRBV6-5 to TRBJ2-2, with 15 bases fitting TRBD2. Looked up from germline, CDR1 is MNHEY and CDR2 is SVGAGI. The CDR3 has 16 amino acids. The V gene end was trimmed by 4 bases and the J gene end by 8 bases; junction bases not matched to a gene: 5.